The 17 T cell receptor beta chains reported below all come from one sample, sequenced in a study of T cells in Graves' hyperthyroidism and ophthalmopathy. TCR beta CDR3 regions were amplified from RNA transcripts. The HTBI set primed first-round TCR CDR3 RT-PCR. One entry per CDR3 protein, called by TCRdb with MiXCR from the multiplex PCR reads. The data show roughly 700,000 distinct CDR3 sequences, 13% to 15% seen once. Sequencing input: blood. These receptor sequences come from a woman aged 18-35 years with Graves' hyperthyroidism.

There are many counts of this clonotype. At one end the junction does not follow the germline gene, possibly because of a read error. This chain joins TRBV6-1 and TRBJ1-5, with 7 bases fitting TRBD1. From germline, CDR1 is MNHNS and CDR2 SASEGT. The CDR3 is 12 amino acids. The DNA of the CDR3 is TGTGCCGGCAGAGGGGGCCGGGAGCCCCAGCATTTT. Translated, it gives CAGRGGREPQHF.

This clonotype was observed many times. The rearrangement links TRBV18 to TRBJ1-4; D uncertain. The CDR3 is made up of 15 amino acids. Germline-derived CDR1 and CDR2 are KGHSH and LQKENI. Trimming left V 3 bases short and J 1 base short, with 9 bases between. As DNA, the CDR3 is TGTGCCAGCTCACCCGTCCGGGAAACTAATGAAAAACTGTTTTTT. Residues: CASSPVRETNEKLFF. The full variable domain, with the rest looked up from reference TRBV18 and TRBJ1-4, is NAGVMQNPRHLVRRRGQEARLRCSPMKGHSHVYWYRQLPEEGLKFMVYLQKENIIDESGMPKERFSAEFPKEGPSILRIQQVVRGDSAAYFCASSPVRETNEKLFFGSGTQLSVL.

This sequence joins TRBV7-8 and TRBJ2-1, with D tentatively TRBD1 or TRBD2 (5 bases each). Trimming cost V 3 bases and J 6 bases, with 12 bases left between them. CDR1 and CDR2 from the germline V gene are SGHVS and FQNEAQ. This CDR3 contains 14 residues. CDR3 sequence (DNA): TGTGCCAGCAGCTTGGGACCCTCCCGCAATGAGCAGTTCTTC. Amino acids: CASSLGPSRNEQFF.

The table lists this clonotype with many counts. This chain links TRBV15 with TRBJ2-7; the match to TRBD1 covers 9 bases. V was pared by 5 bases and J by 3 bases, with 5 bases of the junction left unmatched. This CDR3 has 14 residues. Germline lookup yields CDR1 LNHNV and CDR2 YYDKDF (reference sequence). The CDR3 DNA follows: TGTGCCACCAGCGCCAAGGGACAGGGCTACGAGCAGTACTTC. It encodes CATSAKGQGYEQYF.

The chain joins TRBV7-2 to TRBJ2-2, with 8 positions matching TRBD1. This CDR3 contains 18 residues. Germline CDR1 and CDR2: SGHTA and FQGNSA. V shed 2 bases, J shed 0 bases, and the junction held 8 bases outside the gene matches. The CDR3, as DNA: TGTGCCAGCAGCTTAAACCTACTGACAGGGGCGAACACCGGGGAGCTGTTTTTT. This encodes CASSLNLLTGANTGELFF.

This clonotype showed up just a few times. The chain couples TRBV27 to TRBJ1-5; no definite D call. The CDR3 length is 16 residues. The germline V and J ends were trimmed by 2 bases and 7 bases, with 18 bases remaining between them. CDR1 is MNHEY and CDR2 is SMNVEV in the germline V gene (reference sequence). The CDR3 bases are TGTGCCAGCAGTTTAGCCCCCCGGGCCGGGCCGCAGCCCCAGCATTTT. This sequence encodes CASSLAPRAGPQPQHF.

There are a few counts of this clonotype. The V call is TRBV3-1, the J call TRBJ2-5, with D perhaps given as TRBD1 or TRBD2 (5 bases each). The germline CDR1 and CDR2 sequences are LGHDT and YNNKEL (reference sequence). This CDR3 region has 17 residues. V was cut by 1 base and J by 5 bases, with 20 bases left in between. CDR3 DNA: TGTGCCAGCAGCCAAGGCCCACAGGTGAGGGGCCGTGAGACCCAGTACTTC. Protein sequence: CASSQGPQVRGRETQYF.

This clonotype appeared many times. The chain joins TRBV10-2 to TRBJ2-7; TRBD2 agrees at 8 bases. From germline, CDR1 is WSHSY and CDR2 SAAADI. The CDR3 covers 14 residues. J lost 6 bases, V lost 4 bases, and 8 bases had no gene match. CDR3 in DNA: TGCGCCAGCAGTGCAGCTAGCGGGCACACCGAGCAGTACTTC. Translating gives CASSAASGHTEQYF.

The chain has TRBV10-3 and TRBJ2-1, with 8 bases fitting TRBD1. The CDR3 runs to 17 residues. Looked up from germline, CDR1 is ENHRY and CDR2 is SYGVKD. V shed 7 bases and J 4 bases; nucleotides not matched to a gene: 15. CDR3 sequence (DNA): TGTGCCATCACTACCTTAGGACAGGGCGTGGGGTACAATGAGCAGTTCTTC. It codes for CAITTLGQGVGYNEQFF.

The V and J genes are TRBV5-1 and TRBJ1-2; D is uncertain. Germline V gene data show CDR1 as SGHRS and CDR2 as YFSETQ. The CDR3 has 13 residues. Trimming stripped 1 base from V and 8 bases from J, with 12 bases between. CDR3 coding DNA: TGCGCCAGCAGCTTGAGAGACAAAAGCGGCTACACCTTC. It encodes CASSLRDKSGYTF.

This chain connects TRBV24-1 to TRBJ1-5; D not certain. The CDR3 contains 14 residues. Germline lookup yields CDR1 KGHDR and CDR2 SFDVKD. The V and J ends lost 4 bases and 0 bases respectively, with 6 bases between them. The CDR3 reads CATSDSNSNQPQHF. The CDR3 DNA reads TGTGCCACCAGTGACTCGAATAGCAATCAGCCCCAGCATTTT.

The J gene is TRBJ2-2, the V gene TRBV7-2; D ambiguous. Trimming shortened V by 5 bases and J by 4 bases, and 8 bases separated the two germline ends. The CDR3 runs 13 residues. Germline lookup yields CDR1 SGHTA and CDR2 FQGNSA. The chain's CDR3 is CASSRDVTGELFF. CDR3 bases: TGTGCCAGCAGCCGCGACGTCACCGGGGAGCTGTTTTTT. The full variable domain, in which reference TRBV7-2 and TRBJ2-2 provide the parts outside the CDR3, is GAGVSQSPSNKVTEKGKDVELRCDPISGHTALYWYRQSLGQGLEFLIYFQGNSAPDKSGLPSDRFSAERTGGSVSTLTIQRTQQEDSAVYLCASSRDVTGELFFGEGSRLTVL.

This clonotype was seen repeatedly, ten times or more. V and J are TRBV27 and TRBJ2-1, with D possibly matching TRBD2 (5 bases). The CDR3 is made up of 17 amino acids. Trimming cost V 1 base and J 0 bases, with 13 bases left between them. CDR1 and CDR2 from the germline V gene are MNHEY and SMNVEV (reference sequence). CDR3 sequence (DNA): TGTGCCAGCAGTTTATTGGGCGGGCTAAGCTCCTACAATGAGCAGTTCTTC. Residues: CASSLLGGLSSYNEQFF.

This clonotype has at least ten counts. J is TRBJ2-3 and V is TRBV7-9, with 7 bases fitting TRBD2. The CDR3 has 15 residues. Looked up from germline, CDR1 is SEHNR and CDR2 is FQNEAQ (reference sequence). V lost 2 bases, J lost 4 bases, and 6 bases stayed unmatched. This chain's CDR3 is CASSLRKAGPDTQYF. As DNA, the CDR3 is TGTGCCAGCAGCTTAAGGAAAGCGGGACCAGATACGCAGTATTTT.

CDR3 protein: CASSVGVGSNSPLHF. DNA of the CDR3: TGTGCCAGCAGTGTGGGGGTCGGCTCTAATTCACCCCTCCACTTT. The chain is built from TRBV7-3 and TRBJ1-6; TRBD1 is a possible D gene (5 bases). Per the germline V gene, CDR1 is SGHTA and CDR2 is FQGTGA. The germline V and J ends were trimmed by 6 bases and 6 bases, with 15 bases remaining between them. This CDR3 is built from 15 residues.

This clonotype was counted many times. The V gene is TRBV11-2, the J gene TRBJ2-3; 8 bases line up with TRBD2. CDR1 is SGHAT, CDR2 FQNNGV, per germline. The ends lost 4 bases at V and 4 bases at J; junction bases unmatched: 7. The CDR3 is 15 amino acids. Written as DNA, the CDR3 is TGTGCCAGCAGCTGGGGACTAGGCAAAGCAGATACGCAGTATTTT. Its translation: CASSWGLGKADTQYF.

The rearrangement joins TRBV19 to TRBJ1-1; D not certain. Germline V CDR1 and CDR2: LNHDA, SQIVND (reference sequence). CDR3 length equals 15 residues. V was cut by 0 bases and J by 0 bases, with 8 bases left in between. CDR3 sequence reads: CASSIDSVVNTEAFF. CDR3 sequence (DNA): TGTGCCAGTAGTATAGACTCCGTGGTGAACACTGAAGCTTTCTTT.